This T cell receptor (beta chain) is drawn from a study of a mutant IDH1 vaccine in newly diagnosed glioma. As for the study in general: Treated patients had a mean age of about 44 years and an approximately 60% male, approximately 38% female split.

Described time point: week 23, last vaccination. What each vaccine dose contained was 300 ug of mutant IDH1 20-mer peptide, accompanied by topical imiquimod. Germline loops: CDR1 SGHRS, CDR2 YFSETQ. Between the trimmed V and J ends, which lost 2 bases and 10 bases, there was a span of 21 bases. The CDR3 has 16 residues. Method: immunoSEQ multiplex PCR; TCRdb's copy keeps in-frame clones and lacks some. This table holds about 65,000 clones, about 85% found once. On this clone itself: Its antigen is as yet unknown.

The genes are TRBV5-1 and TRBJ1-4; a weak D match, TRBD1 (5 bases). This TCR was sampled from a man aged 25 to 45 with glioma. The source material was PBMCs, sampled from a glioma patient whose treatment included an IDH1 peptide vaccine. The CDR3 DNA sequence: TGCGCCAGCAGCTTTGGCGCCGGGGCTAGTAAGGCAAAACTGTTTTTT. Translated, it gives CASSFGAGASKAKLFF.